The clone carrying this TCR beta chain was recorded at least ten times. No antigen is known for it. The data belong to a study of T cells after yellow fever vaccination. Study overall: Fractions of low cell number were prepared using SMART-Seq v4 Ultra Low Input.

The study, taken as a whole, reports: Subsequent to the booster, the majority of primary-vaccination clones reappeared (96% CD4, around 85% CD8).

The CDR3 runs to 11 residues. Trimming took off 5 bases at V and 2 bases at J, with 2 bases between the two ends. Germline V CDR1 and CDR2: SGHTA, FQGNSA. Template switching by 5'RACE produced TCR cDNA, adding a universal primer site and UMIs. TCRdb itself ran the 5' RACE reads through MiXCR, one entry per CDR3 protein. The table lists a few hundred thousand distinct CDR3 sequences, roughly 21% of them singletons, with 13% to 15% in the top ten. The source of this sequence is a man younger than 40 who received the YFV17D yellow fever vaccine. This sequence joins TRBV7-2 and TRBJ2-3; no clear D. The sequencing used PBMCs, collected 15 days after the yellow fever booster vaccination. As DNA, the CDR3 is TGTGCCAGCAGCACCACAGATACGCAGTATTTT. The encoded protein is CASSTTDTQYF.